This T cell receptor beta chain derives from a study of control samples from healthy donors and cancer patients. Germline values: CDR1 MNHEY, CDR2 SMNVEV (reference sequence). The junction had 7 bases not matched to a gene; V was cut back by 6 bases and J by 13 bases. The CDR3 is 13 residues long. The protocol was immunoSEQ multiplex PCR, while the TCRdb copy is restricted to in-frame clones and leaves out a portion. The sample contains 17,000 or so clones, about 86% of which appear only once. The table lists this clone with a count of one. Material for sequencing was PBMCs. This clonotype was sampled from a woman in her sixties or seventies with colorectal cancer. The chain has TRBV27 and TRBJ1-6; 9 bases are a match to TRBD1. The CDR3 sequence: CASRSGQGTPLHF. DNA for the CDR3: TGTGCCAGCAGATCGGGACAGGGTACTCCCCTCCACTTT.